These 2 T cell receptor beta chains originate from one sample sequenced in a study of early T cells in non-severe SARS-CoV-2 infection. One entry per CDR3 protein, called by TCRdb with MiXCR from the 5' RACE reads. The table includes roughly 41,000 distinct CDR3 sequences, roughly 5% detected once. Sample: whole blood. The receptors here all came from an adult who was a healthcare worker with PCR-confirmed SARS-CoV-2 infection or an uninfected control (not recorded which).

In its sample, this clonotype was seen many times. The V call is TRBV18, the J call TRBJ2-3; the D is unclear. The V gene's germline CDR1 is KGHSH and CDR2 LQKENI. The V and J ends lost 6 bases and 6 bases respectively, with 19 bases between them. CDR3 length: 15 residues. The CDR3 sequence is CASSTRIGEADTQYF. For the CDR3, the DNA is TGTGCCAGCTCTACCAGGATCGGAGAGGCGGATACGCAGTATTTT.

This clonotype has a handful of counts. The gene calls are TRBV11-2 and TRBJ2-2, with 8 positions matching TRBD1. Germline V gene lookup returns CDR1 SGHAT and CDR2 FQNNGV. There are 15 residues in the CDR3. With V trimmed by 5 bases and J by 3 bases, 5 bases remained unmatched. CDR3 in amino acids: CASSTQGADTGELFF. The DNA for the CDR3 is TGTGCCAGCAGCACCCAGGGGGCCGACACCGGGGAGCTGTTTTTT.